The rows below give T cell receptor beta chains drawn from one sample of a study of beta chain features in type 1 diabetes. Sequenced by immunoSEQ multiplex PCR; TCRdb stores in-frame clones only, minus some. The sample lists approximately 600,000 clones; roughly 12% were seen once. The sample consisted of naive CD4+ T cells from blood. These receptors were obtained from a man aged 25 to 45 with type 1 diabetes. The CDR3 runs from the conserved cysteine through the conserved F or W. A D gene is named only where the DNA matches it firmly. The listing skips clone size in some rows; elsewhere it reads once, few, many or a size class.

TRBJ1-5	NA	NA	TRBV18	TGTGCCAGCTCACCCAGCAGGGATAGCAATCAGCCCCAGCATTTT	CASSPSRDSNQPQHF
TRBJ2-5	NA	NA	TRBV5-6	TGTGCCAGCAGCTTGTTTACGGGGGAGACCCAGTACTTC	CASSLFTGETQYF
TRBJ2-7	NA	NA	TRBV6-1	TGTGCCAGCAGTAGAAGCATGGACTACGAGCAGTACTTC	CASSRSMDYEQYF
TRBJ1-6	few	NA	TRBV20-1	TGCAGTGCTTCCCTGGGCGGACCCCTCCACTTT	CSASLGGPLHF
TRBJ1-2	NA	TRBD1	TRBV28	TGTGCCAGCAGTTCCACAGGGGCGACCCTCTACTATGGCTACACCTTC	CASSSTGATLYYGYTF
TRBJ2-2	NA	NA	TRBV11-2	TGTGCCAGCAGCTTCTCGAGCAGCACCGGGGAGCTGTTTTTT	CASSFSSSTGELFF
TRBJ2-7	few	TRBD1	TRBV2	TGTGCCAGCAGTGTGAGGGGGCGCGAGGGTAACGAGCAGTACTTC	CASSVRGREGNEQYF
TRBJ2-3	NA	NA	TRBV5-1	TGCGCCAGCAGCCTGGAACCTCAGGGCACAGATACGCAGTATTTT	CASSLEPQGTDTQYF
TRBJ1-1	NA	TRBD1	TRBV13	TGTGCCAGCAGCCGACAGGGGTGGTTGAACACTGAAGCTTTCTTT	CASSRQGWLNTEAFF
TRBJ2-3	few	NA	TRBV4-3	TGCGCCAGCAGTACGGGGGTCACAGATACGCAGTATTTT	CASSTGVTDTQYF
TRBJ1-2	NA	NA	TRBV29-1	TGCAGCGTTGAAGAGAGGGATGAGAGTGGCTACACCTTC	CSVEERDESGYTF
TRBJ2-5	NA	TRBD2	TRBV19	TGTGCCAGTAGTCAAGGACTAGCGGGGGCCGACACCCAGTACTTC	CASSQGLAGADTQYF
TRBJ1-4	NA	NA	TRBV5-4	TGTGCCAGCAGCTTGGCCAGTGAAAAACTGTTTTTT	CASSLASEKLFF
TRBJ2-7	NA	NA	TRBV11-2	TGTGCCAGCAGTTTCTACGAGGGGGTAGCCTACGAGCAGTACTTC	CASSFYEGVAYEQYF
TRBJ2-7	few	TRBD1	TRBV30	TGTGCCTGGAGTGGACAGGGGGACCTCTACGAGCAGTACTTC	CAWSGQGDLYEQYF
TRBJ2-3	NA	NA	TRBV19	TGTGCCAGTAGCCTATCATTTGACAGCACAGATACGCAGTATTTT	CASSLSFDSTDTQYF
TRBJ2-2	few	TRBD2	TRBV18	TGTGCCAGCTCACCACTCGGACTAGCGGGGGCCTCGAACACCGGGGAGCTGTTTTTT	CASSPLGLAGASNTGELFF
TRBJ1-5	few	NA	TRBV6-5	TGTGCCAGCAGTTCACAGGGTAATCAGCCCCAGCATTTT	CASSSQGNQPQHF
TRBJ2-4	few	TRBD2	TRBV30	TGTGCCGGGACTAGCGGGGGGGCAGCCAAAAACATTCAGTACTTC	CAGTSGGAAKNIQYF
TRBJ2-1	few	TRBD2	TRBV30	TGTGCCTGGAGTCAAGAACTAGCGGGGTCCTATGAGCAGTTCTTC	CAWSQELAGSYEQFF
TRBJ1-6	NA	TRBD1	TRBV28	TGTGCCAGCAGTTTACCCCAAGGACAGGGTAATTCACCCCTCCACTTT	CASSLPQGQGNSPLHF
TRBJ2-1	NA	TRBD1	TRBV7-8	TGTGCCAGCAGCATCCGACAGGGGGCCCAGGAGTTCTTC	CASSIRQGAQEFF
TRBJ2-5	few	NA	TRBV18	TGTGCCAGCTCACCACCTTCACAGTACCAAGAGACCCAGTACTTC	CASSPPSQYQETQYF
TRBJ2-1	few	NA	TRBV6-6	TGTGCCAGCAGTTCCCTAATCGGGACATACAATGAGCAGTTCTTC	CASSSLIGTYNEQFF
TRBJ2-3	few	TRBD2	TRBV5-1	TGCGCCAGCAGCTTGTATCTAGCGGGCGGAGATACGCAGTATTTT	CASSLYLAGGDTQYF
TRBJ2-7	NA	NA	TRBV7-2	TGTGCCAGCAGCAAAAAGGGGGACACCTACGAGCAGTACTTC	CASSKKGDTYEQYF
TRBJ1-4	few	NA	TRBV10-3	TGTGCCATCAGTGGGGGAGCTAATGAAAAACTGTTTTTT	CAISGGANEKLFF
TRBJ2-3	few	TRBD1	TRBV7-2	TGTGCCAGCAGCTACCGGGACAGGGGCACAGATACGCAGTATTTT	CASSYRDRGTDTQYF
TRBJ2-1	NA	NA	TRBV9	TGTGCCAGCAGCGTAGAAGGGGTTCAAGCGAGTGAGCAGTTCTTC	CASSVEGVQASEQFF
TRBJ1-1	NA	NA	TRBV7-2	TGTGCCAGCAGCACCTCCCACGGAAACACTGAAGCTTTCTTT	CASSTSHGNTEAFF
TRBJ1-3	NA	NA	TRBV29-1	TGCAGCGCCTATGGTTGGAACACCATATATTTT	CSAYGWNTIYF
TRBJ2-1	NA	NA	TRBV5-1	TGCGCCAGCAGCTTGCTCACTAAAGACAGTATAACCTACAATGAGCAGTTCTTC	CASSLLTKDSITYNEQFF
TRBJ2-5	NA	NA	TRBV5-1	TGCGCCAGCAGGCCAGTGGGGGCGCAACAAGAGACCCAGTACTTC	CASRPVGAQQETQYF
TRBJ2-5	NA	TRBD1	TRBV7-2	TGTGCCAGCAGCCCCGGACAGGGTGGGGAGACCCAGTACTTC	CASSPGQGGETQYF
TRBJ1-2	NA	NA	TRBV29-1	TGCAGCGTTGAACCCAGTGACAGGAGGGATTATGGCTACACCTTC	CSVEPSDRRDYGYTF
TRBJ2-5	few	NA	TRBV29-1	TGCAGCGTGGGAAGGGGGAACCAAGAGACCCAGTACTTC	CSVGRGNQETQYF
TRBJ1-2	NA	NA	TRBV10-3	TGTGCCATCAGTGAAGGTAGGGAAGAAGGCTACACCTTC	CAISEGREEGYTF
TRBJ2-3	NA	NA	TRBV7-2	TGTGCCAGCAGCTTACCCCCAGTGGATACGCAGTATTTT	CASSLPPVDTQYF
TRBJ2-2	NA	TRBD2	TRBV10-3	TGTGCCATCAGTCCGGGACTAGAATACTCCGGGGAGCTGTTTTTT	CAISPGLEYSGELFF
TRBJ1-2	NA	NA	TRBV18	TGTGCCAGCTCATCCCCGGTTGAAAACCTTAACTATGGCTACACCTTC	CASSSPVENLNYGYTF
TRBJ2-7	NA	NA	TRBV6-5	TGTGCCAGCAGTTACTCGGAGAAGCAGCCCTACGAGCAGTACTTC	CASSYSEKQPYEQYF
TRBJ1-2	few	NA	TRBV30	TGTGCCTGGAGTGTGGGTTTATTATGGGAAAACTATGGCTACACCTTC	CAWSVGLLWENYGYTF
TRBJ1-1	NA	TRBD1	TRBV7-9	TGTGCCAGCCGAGCCCGACAGGGGGGGAACACTGAAGCTTTCTTT	CASRARQGGNTEAFF
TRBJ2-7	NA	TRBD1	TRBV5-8	TGTGCCAGCAGCTTGGGGCAGGGGGCTTGGGAGCAGTACTTC	CASSLGQGAWEQYF
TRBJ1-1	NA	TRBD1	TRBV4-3	TGCGCCAGCAGCCAATCAGGGGGAGTCACTGAAGCTTTCTTT	CASSQSGGVTEAFF
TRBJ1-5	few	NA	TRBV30	TGTGCCTGCGGGAGGGGACGGGGTAGCAATCAGCCCCAGCATTTT	CACGRGRGSNQPQHF
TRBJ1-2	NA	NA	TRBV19	TGTGCCAGTAGCCCCAGAGATCTTAACTATGGCTACACCTTC	CASSPRDLNYGYTF
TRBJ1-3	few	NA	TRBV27	TGTGCCAGCGATGAGGTTGAGGAGCTTCCTGGGAACACCATATATTTT	CASDEVEELPGNTIYF
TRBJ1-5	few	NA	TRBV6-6	TGTGCCAGCCTCCAGGGATTTAGCAATCAGCCCCAGCATTTT	CASLQGFSNQPQHF
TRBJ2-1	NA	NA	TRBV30	TGTGCCTGGAGTACCGGGCAAAATGAGCAGTTCTTC	CAWSTGQNEQFF
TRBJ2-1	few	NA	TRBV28	TGTGCCAGCAGCGGGGGCGGCTCCTACAATGAGCAGTTCTTC	CASSGGGSYNEQFF
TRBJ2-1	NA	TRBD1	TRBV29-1	TGCAGCGGGGACAGGGGCTCCTACAATGAGCAGTTCTTC	CSGDRGSYNEQFF
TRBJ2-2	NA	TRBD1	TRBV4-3	TGCGCCAGCAGCCAAGTCGGCAGGGGGTATACCGGGGAGCTGTTTTTT	CASSQVGRGYTGELFF
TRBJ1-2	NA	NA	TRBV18	TGTGCCAGCTCACCAGAAGGGACCTATGGCTACACCTTC	CASSPEGTYGYTF
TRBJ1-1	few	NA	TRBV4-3	TGCGCCAGCAGCCAAGCCTCCAGTCGGAACACTGAAGCTTTCTTT	CASSQASSRNTEAFF
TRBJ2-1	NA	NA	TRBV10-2	TGCGCCAGCAGTATTCTAGACTCACAAAGGGAGCAGTTCTTC	CASSILDSQREQFF
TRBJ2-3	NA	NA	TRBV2	TGTGCCAGCAGTGATCGGTCAGGCACAGATACGCAGTATTTT	CASSDRSGTDTQYF
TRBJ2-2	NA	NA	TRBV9	TGTGCCAGCAGCGTAGACCCCCTCAACACCGGGGAGCTGTTTTTT	CASSVDPLNTGELFF
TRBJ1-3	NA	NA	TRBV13	TGTGCCAGCAGCGAACGGACGTTCTCTGGAAACACCATATATTTT	CASSERTFSGNTIYF
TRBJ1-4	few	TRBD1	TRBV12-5	TGTGCTAGTGGTTCCGCGACAGGGAATCGTGATGAAAAACTGTTTTTT	CASGSATGNRDEKLFF